This entry features one T cell receptor (beta chain) sequence. This entry comes from a study of T cell changes during pregnancy in multiple sclerosis. Here immunoSEQ multiplex PCR was the method, and the copy in TCRdb shows in-frame clones only, minus some. This table holds around 48,000 clones, roughly 92% found once. Trimming took 10 bases from V and 0 from J, leaving 19 bases between them. CDR3 length: 17 residues. Germline CDR1 is LNHDA and CDR2 is SQIVND (reference sequence). The chain couples TRBV19 to TRBJ2-6, with D maybe TRBD2 (5 bases). The sequence was obtained from a female donor with multiple sclerosis, enrolled in a pregnancy study. This specimen consisted of CD4+ T cells from peripheral blood mononuclear cells, obtained in the third trimester of pregnancy. This CDR3 reads CATHNGLRASGANVLTF. The CDR3 DNA reads as TGTGCCACCCACAACGGGCTGAGGGCCTCTGGGGCCAACGTCCTGACTTTC.